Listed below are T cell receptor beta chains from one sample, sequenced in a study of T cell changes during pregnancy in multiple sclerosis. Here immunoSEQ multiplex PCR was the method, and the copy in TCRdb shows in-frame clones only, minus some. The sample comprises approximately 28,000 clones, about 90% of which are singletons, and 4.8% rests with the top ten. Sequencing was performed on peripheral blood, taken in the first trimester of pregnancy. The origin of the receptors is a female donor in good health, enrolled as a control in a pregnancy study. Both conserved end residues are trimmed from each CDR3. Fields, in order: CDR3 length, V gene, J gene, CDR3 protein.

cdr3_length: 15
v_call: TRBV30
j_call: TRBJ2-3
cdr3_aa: AWSRGSGGSNTDTQY

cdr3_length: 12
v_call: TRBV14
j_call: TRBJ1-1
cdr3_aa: ASSQVSGNTEAF

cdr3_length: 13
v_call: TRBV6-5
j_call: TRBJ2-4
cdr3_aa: ASRQGDPAKNIQY

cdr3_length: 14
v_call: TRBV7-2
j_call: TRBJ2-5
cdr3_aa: ASSLPAGLAGETQY

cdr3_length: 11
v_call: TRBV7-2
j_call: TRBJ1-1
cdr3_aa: ASSTDSDTEAF

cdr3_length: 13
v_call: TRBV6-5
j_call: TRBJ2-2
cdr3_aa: ASRRETGPAGELF

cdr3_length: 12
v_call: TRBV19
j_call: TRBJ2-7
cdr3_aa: ASSLTVSSYEQY

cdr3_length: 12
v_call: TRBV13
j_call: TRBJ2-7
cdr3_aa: ASSLGLEVYEQY

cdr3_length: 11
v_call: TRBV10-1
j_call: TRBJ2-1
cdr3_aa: ASRGGPWDEQF

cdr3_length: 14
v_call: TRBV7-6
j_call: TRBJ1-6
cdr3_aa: ASSLVPPGGNSPLH

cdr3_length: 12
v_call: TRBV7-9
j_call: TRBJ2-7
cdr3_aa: ASSTLAGDYEQY

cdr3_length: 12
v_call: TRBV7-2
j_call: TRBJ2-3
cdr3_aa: ASSKTSGRDTQY

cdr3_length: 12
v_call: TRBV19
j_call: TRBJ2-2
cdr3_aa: ASSIGDWAGELF

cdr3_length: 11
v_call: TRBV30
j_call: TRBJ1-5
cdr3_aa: AWRGTGDQPQH

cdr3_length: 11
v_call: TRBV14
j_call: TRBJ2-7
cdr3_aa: ASSREPSYEQY

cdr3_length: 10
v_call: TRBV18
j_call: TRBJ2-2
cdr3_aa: ASSPRTGELF

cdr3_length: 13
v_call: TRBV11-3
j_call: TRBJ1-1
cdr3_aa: ASSSSGGPNTEAF

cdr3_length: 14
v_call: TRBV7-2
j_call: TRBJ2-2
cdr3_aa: ASSSKGLAGGRELF

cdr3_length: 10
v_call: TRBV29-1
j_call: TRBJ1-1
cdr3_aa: SVSRQGLEAF

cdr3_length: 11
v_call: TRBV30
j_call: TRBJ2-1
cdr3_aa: AWSVRARGEQF